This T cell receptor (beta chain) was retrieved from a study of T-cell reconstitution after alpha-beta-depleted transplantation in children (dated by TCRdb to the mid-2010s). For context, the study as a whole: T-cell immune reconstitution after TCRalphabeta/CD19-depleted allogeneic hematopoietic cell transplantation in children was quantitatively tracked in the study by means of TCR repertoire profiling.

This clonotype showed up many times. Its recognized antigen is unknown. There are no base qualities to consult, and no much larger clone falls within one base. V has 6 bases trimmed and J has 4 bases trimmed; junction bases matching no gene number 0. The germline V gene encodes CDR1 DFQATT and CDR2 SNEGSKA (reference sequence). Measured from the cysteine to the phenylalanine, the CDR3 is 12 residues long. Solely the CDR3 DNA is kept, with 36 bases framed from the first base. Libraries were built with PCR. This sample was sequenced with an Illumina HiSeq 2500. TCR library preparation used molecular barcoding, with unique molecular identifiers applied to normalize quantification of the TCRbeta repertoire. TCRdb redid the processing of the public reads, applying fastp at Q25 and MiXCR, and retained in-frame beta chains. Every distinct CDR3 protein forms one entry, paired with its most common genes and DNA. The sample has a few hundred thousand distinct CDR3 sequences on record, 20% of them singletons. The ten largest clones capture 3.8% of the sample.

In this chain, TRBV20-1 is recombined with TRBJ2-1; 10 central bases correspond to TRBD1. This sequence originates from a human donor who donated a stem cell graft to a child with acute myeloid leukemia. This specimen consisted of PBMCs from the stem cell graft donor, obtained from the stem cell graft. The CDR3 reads CSAGQGYNEQFF. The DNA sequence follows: TGCAGTGCGGGACAGGGGTACAATGAGCAGTTCTTC.